This is a list of T cell receptor beta chains from one sample in a study of Ad26.COV2.S vaccination and SARS-CoV-2 variants. Sequencing was performed with immunoSEQ multiplex PCR; in TCRdb, only in-frame clones are kept and a portion is missing. The sample contains around 450,000 clones, about 91% of which appear only once. The specimen comprised peripheral blood, sampled in a trial of Ad26.COV2.S vaccine versus placebo. These receptors all come from a person between 18 and 65 years old who received the Ad26.COV2.S COVID-19 vaccine or a placebo. Each CDR3 is given with its conserved first and last residue.

TRBJ2-5 TRBV14 CASSPQNQETQYF
TRBJ2-4 TRBV2 CASNARGAKNIQYF
TRBJ1-6 TRBV12-3/TRBV12-4 CASSQIGGSPLHF
TRBJ2-7 TRBV7-9 CASGPSGNEQYF
TRBJ1-5 TRBV18 CASSPRRENQPQHF
TRBJ2-5 TRBV5-1 CASSLGTEQETQYF
TRBJ1-3 TRBV5-8 CASSSQSSGNTIYF
TRBJ1-5 TRBV3-1/TRBV3-2 CASSQDSNQPQHF
TRBJ2-1 TRBV19 CASSTSGRANEQFF
TRBJ2-7 TRBV5-4 CASSSSGTASYEQYF
TRBJ1-4 TRBV12-3/TRBV12-4 CASQGGEKLFF
TRBJ2-5 TRBV7-2 CASSGQGEKTQYF
TRBJ2-2 TRBV5-1 CASSGLAGNTGELFF
TRBJ2-7 TRBV4-3 CASSRTVGLAYEQYF
TRBJ2-1 TRBV5-1 CASSFPQRQGFYNEQFF
TRBJ2-3 TRBV19 CASSIWANGGTDTQYF
TRBJ2-2 TRBV7-3 CASSPAGGAGELFF
TRBJ1-1 TRBV7-2 CASSLMGRNTEAFF
TRBJ2-3 TRBV10-3 CAISDSGGSYTDTQYF
TRBJ1-4 TRBV30 CAWSLPGGEKLFF
TRBJ1-1 TRBV29-1 CSVDHTGGGDTEAFF
TRBJ1-3 TRBV24-1 CATTGGTGTMVSPSSIYF
TRBJ1-5 TRBV6-5 CASLPEGQSNQPQHF
TRBJ2-3 TRBV13 CASSLGHPTDTQYF
TRBJ2-5 TRBV20-1 CSASEGGGRQETQYF
TRBJ1-3 TRBV7-2 CASRNRVSGNTIYF
TRBJ2-7 TRBV9 CASSVAPLYEQYF
TRBJ1-1 TRBV3-1/TRBV3-2 CASSQWGESEAFF
TRBJ2-2 TRBV11-2 CASSFVNTGELFF
TRBJ1-2 TRBV19 CASSPQGAQYGYTF
TRBJ1-1 TRBV6-5 CASSYRRDTEAFF
TRBJ1-2 TRBV19 CASSIPPGRAGLGYTF
TRBJ1-2 TRBV4-1 CASSQEYRAPPSHGYTF
TRBJ2-5 TRBV19 CASSTSALETQYF
TRBJ1-5 TRBV11-2 CASSSDGLYSNQPQHF
TRBJ2-5 TRBV5-1 CASSLGAPQETQYF
TRBJ2-3 TRBV5-1 CASSWEGKGTDTQYF
TRBJ1-3 TRBV5-8 CASSFLGLSGNTIYF
TRBJ2-3 TRBV11-3 CASSLRGSTDTQYF
TRBJ2-1 TRBV11-2 CASSFGRRGYSCSEQFF
TRBJ2-4 TRBV28 CASARIQGAADIQYF
TRBJ1-4 TRBV7-8 CASSFRHNEKLFF
TRBJ1-1 TRBV9 CASTRQGVMNTEAFF
TRBJ1-1 TRBV11-3 CASSTIGTGVCMTEAFF
TRBJ2-1 TRBV18 CASSPRASGIYNEQFF
TRBJ1-5 TRBV27 CASSFSRAGQPQHF
TRBJ2-1 TRBV29-1 CSVEDGLASNEQFF
TRBJ2-7 TRBV5-4 CASSLGRTGITNEQYF
TRBJ1-2 TRBV3-1/TRBV3-2 CASSGSEEHLNGYTF